Shown below are 9 T cell receptor beta chains from a single sample sequenced in a study of cytomegalovirus exposure and HLA in healthy donors. 13 Jbeta primers and 60 Vbeta primers were used for the PCR. The assay was immunoSEQ multiplex PCR, and TCRdb's table has in-frame clones only and misses some. Its table records 50,000 to 60,000 clones. Sequencing was performed on PBMCs. Receptors were obtained from a woman aged 50 to 60 in good health and CMV-seropositive.

The chain employs TRBV30 and TRBJ1-2; 9 bases fit TRBD1. The V gene's germline CDR1 is GTSNPN and CDR2 SVGIG (reference sequence). The V segment lost 0 bases and the J segment 7 bases; nucleotides outside the gene matches: 6. This CDR3 comprises 14 residues. The CDR3 spells CAWSVGTGKIGYTF. DNA of the CDR3: TGTGCCTGGAGTGTCGGGACAGGGAAGATTGGCTACACCTTC.

The rearrangement uses TRBV6-5 and TRBJ2-7; 10 bases are shared with TRBD2. Germline lookup yields CDR1 MNHEY and CDR2 SVGAGI. The V segment lost 6 bases and the J segment 1 base; nucleotides outside the gene matches: 3. This CDR3 comprises 14 residues. The CDR3 DNA sequence: TGTGCCAGCAGCCGGACTAGCGGTTCCTACGAGCAGTACTTC. This encodes CASSRTSGSYEQYF.

The J gene is TRBJ2-7, the V gene TRBV18; 10 nucleotides agree with TRBD2. The CDR3 consists of 14 residues. Germline trimming cut 3 bases from V and 5 bases from J; bases unmatched to any gene: 4. Germline CDR1 reads KGHSH; CDR2 reads LQKENI. CDR3 bases: TGTGCCAGCTCACCTCAGCGGGGGGGGCACGAGCAGTACTTC. Protein sequence: CASSPQRGGHEQYF.

The rearrangement uses TRBV7-2 and TRBJ2-7; D gene uncertain. The V gene lost 3 bases and the J gene lost 4 bases, with 4 bases spanning the gap. Germline CDR1 reads SGHTA; CDR2 reads FQGNSA. The length of the CDR3 is 11 residues. The CDR3 bases are TGTGCCAGCAGCTTTATGTACGAGCAGTACTTC. Its protein product is CASSFMYEQYF. Complete variable domain (other parts from reference TRBV7-2 and TRBJ2-7): GAGVSQSPSNKVTEKGKDVELRCDPISGHTALYWYRQSLGQGLEFLIYFQGNSAPDKSGLPSDRFSAERTGGSVSTLTIQRTQQEDSAVYLCASSFMYEQYFGPGTRLTVT.

CDR3 in DNA: TGTGCCAGCAGCCCGTCGGAATTGGGGACAGCCTCCTACGAGCAGTACTTC. It encodes CASSPSELGTASYEQYF. This sequence joins TRBV7-9 and TRBJ2-7; 7 bases are a match to TRBD1. Germline-derived CDR1 and CDR2 are SEHNR and FQNEAQ (reference sequence). J lost 0 bases, V lost 5 bases, and 13 bases had no gene match. The CDR3 is made up of 17 amino acids.

The rearrangement links TRBV14 to TRBJ1-1; 7 bases match TRBD1. The CDR3 has 16 residues. CDR1 is SGHDN and CDR2 is FVKESK in the germline V gene. V shed 0 bases and J 7 bases; nucleotides not matched to a gene: 11. The CDR3 loop is CASSQEGFGRGVEAFF. In DNA form, the CDR3 reads TGTGCCAGCAGCCAAGAAGGCTTTGGCAGGGGGGTTGAAGCTTTCTTT.

DNA for the CDR3: TGTGCCAGCAGCGAGGGACAGGGCTATGGCTACACCTTC. As protein: CASSEGQGYGYTF. This rearrangement joins TRBV5-6 to TRBJ1-2, with TRBD1 matching 9 bases. Germline V gene data show CDR1 as SGHDT and CDR2 as YYEEEE. The CDR3 covers 13 residues. V lost 4 bases to trimming and J lost 4 bases; unmatched junction nucleotides: 2.

The V gene is TRBV19, the J gene TRBJ2-1, with 8 bases identical to TRBD1. V shed 5 bases, J shed 8 bases, and the junction held 14 bases outside the gene matches. CDR1 is LNHDA, CDR2 SQIVND, per germline (reference sequence). The CDR3 consists of 16 residues. Here the CDR3 DNA reads TGTGCCAGTAGTCCTATAGACAGGGGTTCGCTATATGAGCAGTTCTTC. Protein product: CASSPIDRGSLYEQFF. The complete variable domain, with remaining parts taken from reference TRBV19 and TRBJ2-1, reads DGGITQSPKYLFRKEGQNVTLSCEQNLNHDAMYWYRQDPGQGLRLIYYSQIVNDFQKGDIAEGYSVSREKKESFPLTVTSAQKNPTAFYLCASSPIDRGSLYEQFFGPGTRLTVL.

J is TRBJ1-5 and V is TRBV5-8; TRBD1 aligns across 8 bases. The CDR3 spans 16 residues. Germline V gene sequence: CDR1 SGHTS, CDR2 YDEGEE. Germline trimming cut 4 bases from V and 0 bases from J; bases unmatched to any gene: 6. CDR3 in amino acids: CASSGGQVHSNQPQHF. CDR3 nucleotides: TGTGCCAGCAGCGGGGGACAGGTCCATAGCAATCAGCCCCAGCATTTT.